Below, one TCR beta chain is given with its context. The germline V gene has CDR1 SGHNT and CDR2 YENEEA. Trimming cost V 5 bases and J 2 bases, with 16 bases left between them. The CDR3 has 16 residues. The method was immunoSEQ multiplex PCR; TCRdb's version includes in-frame clones alone and lacks a portion of them. The table shows fewer than 30,000 clones, with around 95% occurring only once. This specimen belongs to a study of T cell clonotyping in hematopoietic cell transplantation. This clonotype originated in a man aged 50 or older in good health. Some clones in this sample may be carry-over from other donors' samples. This chain joins TRBV11-3 and TRBJ2-1; tentatively, D is TRBD1 (6 bases). Sample: peripheral blood mononuclear cells. The CDR3 nucleotides are TGTGCCAGCAGCACCTCAGGGGCGTCGGCCTACAATGAGCAGTTCTTC. This codes for CASSTSGASAYNEQFF.